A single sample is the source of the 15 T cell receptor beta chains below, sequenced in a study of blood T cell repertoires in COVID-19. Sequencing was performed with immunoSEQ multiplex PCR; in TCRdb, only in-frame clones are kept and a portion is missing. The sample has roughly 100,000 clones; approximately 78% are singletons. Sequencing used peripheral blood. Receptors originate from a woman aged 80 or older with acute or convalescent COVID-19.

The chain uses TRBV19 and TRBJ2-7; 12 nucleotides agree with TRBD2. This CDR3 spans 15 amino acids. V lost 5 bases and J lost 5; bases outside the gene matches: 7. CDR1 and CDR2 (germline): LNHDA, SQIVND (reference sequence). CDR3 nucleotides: TGTGCCAGTAGTCCGACTAGCGGGAGACTCCACGAGCAGTACTTC. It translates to CASSPTSGRLHEQYF.

The CDR3 protein is CASSRGVKGYTF. The CDR3 DNA follows: TGTGCCAGCAGCCGGGGGGTAAAGGGCTACACCTTC. This chain uses TRBV25-1 with TRBJ1-2, with a tentative D call TRBD1 (5 bases). Germline V gives CDR1 MGHDK, CDR2 SYGVNS. The CDR3 covers 12 residues. V was pared by 6 bases and J by 8 bases, with 13 bases between.

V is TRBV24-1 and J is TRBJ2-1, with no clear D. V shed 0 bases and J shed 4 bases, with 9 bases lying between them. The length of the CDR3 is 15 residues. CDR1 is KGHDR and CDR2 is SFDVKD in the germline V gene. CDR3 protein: CATSDLDSRYNEQFF. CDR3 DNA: TGTGCCACCAGTGATTTGGATAGCAGATACAATGAGCAGTTCTTC.

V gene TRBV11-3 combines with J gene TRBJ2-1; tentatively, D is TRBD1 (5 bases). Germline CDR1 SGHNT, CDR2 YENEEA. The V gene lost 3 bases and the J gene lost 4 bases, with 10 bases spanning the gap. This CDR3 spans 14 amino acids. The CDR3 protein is CASSFGQGYNEQFF. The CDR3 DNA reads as TGTGCCAGCAGCTTTGGGCAGGGTTACAATGAGCAGTTCTTC.

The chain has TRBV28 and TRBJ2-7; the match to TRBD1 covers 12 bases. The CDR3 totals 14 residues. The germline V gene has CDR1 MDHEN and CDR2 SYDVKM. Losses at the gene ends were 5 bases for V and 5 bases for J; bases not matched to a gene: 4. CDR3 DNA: TGTGCCAGCAGTCCAGGGACAGGGGGCGACGAGCAGTACTTC. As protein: CASSPGTGGDEQYF.

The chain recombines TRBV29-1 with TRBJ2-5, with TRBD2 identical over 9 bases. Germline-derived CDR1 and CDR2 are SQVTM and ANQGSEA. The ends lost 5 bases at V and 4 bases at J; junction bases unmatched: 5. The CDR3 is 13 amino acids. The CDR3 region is CSVRTAGGETQYF. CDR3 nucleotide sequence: TGCAGCGTTCGGACAGCGGGAGGAGAGACCCAGTACTTC.

CDR3: CASSSGTVESEAFF. CDR3 nucleotide sequence: TGCGCCAGCAGCTCCGGGACAGTAGAATCTGAAGCTTTCTTT. V gene TRBV5-1 combines with J gene TRBJ1-1; 7 nucleotides agree with TRBD1. The CDR3 contains 14 residues. The V segment lost 3 bases and the J segment 6 bases; nucleotides outside the gene matches: 8. Per germline, CDR1 SGHRS and CDR2 YFSETQ.

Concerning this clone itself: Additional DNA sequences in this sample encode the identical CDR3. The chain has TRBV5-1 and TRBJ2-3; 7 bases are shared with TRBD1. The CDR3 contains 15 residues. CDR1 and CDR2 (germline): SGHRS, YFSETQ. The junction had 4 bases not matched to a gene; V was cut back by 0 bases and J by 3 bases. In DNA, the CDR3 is TGCGCCAGCAGCTTGGGGGGCAGGGGGACAGATACGCAGTATTTT. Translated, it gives CASSLGGRGTDTQYF.

In DNA form, the CDR3 reads TGTGCCAGCAGGACGGGGGGGGTGAACACTGAAGCTTTCTTT. Translated: CASRTGGVNTEAFF. This chain uses TRBV6-5 with TRBJ1-1, with D tentatively TRBD1 (5 bases). V was trimmed by 6 bases and J by 0 bases, leaving 11 bases between them. CDR1 is MNHEY and CDR2 is SVGAGI in the germline V gene. The CDR3 has 14 amino acids.

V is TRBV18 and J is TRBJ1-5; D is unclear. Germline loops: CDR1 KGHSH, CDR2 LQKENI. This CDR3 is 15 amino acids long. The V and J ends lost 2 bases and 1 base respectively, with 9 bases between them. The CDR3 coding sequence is TGTGCCAGCTCACCATCAGACAAGAGCAATCAGCCCCAGCATTTT. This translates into CASSPSDKSNQPQHF.

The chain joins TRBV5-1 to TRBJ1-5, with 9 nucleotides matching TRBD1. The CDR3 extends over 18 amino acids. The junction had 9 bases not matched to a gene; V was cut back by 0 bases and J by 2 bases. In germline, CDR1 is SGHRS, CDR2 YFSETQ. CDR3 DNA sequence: TGCGCCAGCAGCTTGGGGGGACAGGGCGGTTTGGGCAATCAGCCCCAGCATTTT. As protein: CASSLGGQGGLGNQPQHF. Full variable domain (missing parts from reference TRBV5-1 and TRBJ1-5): KAGVTQTPRYLIKTRGQQVTLSCSPISGHRSVSWYQQTPGQGLQFLFEYFSETQRNKGNFPGRFSGRQFSNSRSEMNVSTLELGDSALYLCASSLGGQGGLGNQPQHFGDGTRLSIL.

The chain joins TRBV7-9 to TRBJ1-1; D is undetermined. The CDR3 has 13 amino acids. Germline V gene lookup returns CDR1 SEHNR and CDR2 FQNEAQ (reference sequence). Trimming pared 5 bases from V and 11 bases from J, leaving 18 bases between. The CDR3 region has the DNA TGTGCCAGCAGCCTGCTCGGAGTTTCCGCGGCTTTCTTT. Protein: CASSLLGVSAAFF.

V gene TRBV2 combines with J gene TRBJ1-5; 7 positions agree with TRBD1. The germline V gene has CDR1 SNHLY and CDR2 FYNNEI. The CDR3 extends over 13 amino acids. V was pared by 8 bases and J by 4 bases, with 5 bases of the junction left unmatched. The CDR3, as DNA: TGTGCCAGCGCCGACAGGGCTAATCAGCCCCAGCATTTT. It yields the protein CASADRANQPQHF.

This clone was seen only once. This CDR3 is CATSRDYRPAGETQYF. In DNA form, the CDR3 reads TGTGCCACCAGCAGAGATTATAGGCCCGCCGGGGAGACCCAGTACTTC. The chain joins TRBV15 to TRBJ2-5; D gene uncertain. The CDR3 runs 16 residues. V lost 0 bases and J 5 bases, leaving 16 bases between the germline ends. Germline loops: CDR1 LNHNV, CDR2 YYDKDF (reference sequence). Combining the CDR3 with reference TRBV15 and TRBJ2-5 gives the whole variable domain DAMVIQNPRYQVTQFGKPVTLSCSQTLNHNVMYWYQQKSSQAPKLLFHYYDKDFNNEADTPDNFQSRRPNTSFCFLDIRSPGLGDTAMYLCATSRDYRPAGETQYFGPGTRLLVL.

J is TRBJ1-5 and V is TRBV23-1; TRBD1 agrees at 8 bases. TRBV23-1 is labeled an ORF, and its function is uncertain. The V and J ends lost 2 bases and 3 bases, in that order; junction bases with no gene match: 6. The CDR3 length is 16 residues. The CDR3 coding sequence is TGCGCCAGCAGTCAACTGAAGACAGGGGTCAATCAGCCCCAGCATTTT. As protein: CASSQLKTGVNQPQHF.